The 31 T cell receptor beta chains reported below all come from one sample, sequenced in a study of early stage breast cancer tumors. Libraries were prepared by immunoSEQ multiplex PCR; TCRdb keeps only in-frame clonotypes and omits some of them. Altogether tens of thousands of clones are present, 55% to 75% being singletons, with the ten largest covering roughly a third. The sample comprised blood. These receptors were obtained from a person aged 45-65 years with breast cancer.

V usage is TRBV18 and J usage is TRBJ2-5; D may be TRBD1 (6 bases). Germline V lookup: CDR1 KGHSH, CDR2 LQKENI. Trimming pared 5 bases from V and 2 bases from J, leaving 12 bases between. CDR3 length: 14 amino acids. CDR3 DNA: TGTGCCAGCTCAGTATTGGACAGTCAAGAGACCCAGTACTTC. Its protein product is CASSVLDSQETQYF.

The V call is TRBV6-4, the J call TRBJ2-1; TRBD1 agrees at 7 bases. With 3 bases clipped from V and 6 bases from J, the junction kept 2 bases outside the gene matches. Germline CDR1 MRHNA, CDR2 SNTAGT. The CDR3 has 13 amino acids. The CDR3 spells CASSEQGINEQFF. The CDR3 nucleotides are TGTGCCAGCAGTGAACAGGGGATCAATGAGCAGTTCTTC.

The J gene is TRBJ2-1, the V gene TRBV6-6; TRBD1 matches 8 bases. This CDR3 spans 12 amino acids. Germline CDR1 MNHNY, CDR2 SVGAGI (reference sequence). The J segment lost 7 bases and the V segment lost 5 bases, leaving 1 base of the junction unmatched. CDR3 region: CASSRQGNEQFF. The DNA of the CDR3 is TGTGCCAGCAGTCGACAGGGGAATGAGCAGTTCTTC.

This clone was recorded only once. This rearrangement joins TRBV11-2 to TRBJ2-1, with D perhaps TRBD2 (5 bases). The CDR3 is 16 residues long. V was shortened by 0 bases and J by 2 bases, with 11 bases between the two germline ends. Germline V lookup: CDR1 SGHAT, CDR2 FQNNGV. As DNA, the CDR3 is TGTGCCAGCAGCTTAGAGCCCCTAGCAACCTACAATGAGCAGTTCTTC. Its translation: CASSLEPLATYNEQFF.

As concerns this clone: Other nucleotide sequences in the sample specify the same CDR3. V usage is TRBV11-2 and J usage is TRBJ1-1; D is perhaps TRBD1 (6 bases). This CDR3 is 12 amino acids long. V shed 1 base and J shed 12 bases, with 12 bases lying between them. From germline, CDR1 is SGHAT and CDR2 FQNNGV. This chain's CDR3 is CASSLGTASTFF. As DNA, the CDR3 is TGTGCCAGCAGCTTAGGGACAGCGTCGACTTTCTTT.

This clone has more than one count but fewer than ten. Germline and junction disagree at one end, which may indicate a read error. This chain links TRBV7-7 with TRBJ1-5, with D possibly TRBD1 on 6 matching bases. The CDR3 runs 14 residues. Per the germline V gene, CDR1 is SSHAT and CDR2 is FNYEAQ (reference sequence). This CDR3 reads CASSLTGSNQPQHF. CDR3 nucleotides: TGTGCTAGCAGCCTCACAGGGAGCAATCAGCCCCAGCATTTT.

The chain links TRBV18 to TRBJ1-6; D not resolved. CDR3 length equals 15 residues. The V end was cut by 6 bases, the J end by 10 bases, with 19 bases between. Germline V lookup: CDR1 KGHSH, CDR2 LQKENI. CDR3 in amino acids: CASSPRTGEGSPLHF. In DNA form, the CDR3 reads TGTGCCAGCTCCCCTAGGACTGGGGAAGGATCACCCCTCCACTTT. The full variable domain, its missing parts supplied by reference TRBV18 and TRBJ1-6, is NAGVMQNPRHLVRRRGQEARLRCSPMKGHSHVYWYRQLPEEGLKFMVYLQKENIIDESGMPKERFSAEFPKEGPSILRIQQVVRGDSAAYFCASSPRTGEGSPLHFGNGTRLTVT.

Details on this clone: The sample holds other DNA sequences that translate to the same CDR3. The CDR3 DNA reads as TGTGCCAGCAGCTTATCGGGCGGGGCTGGGGCCAACGTCCTGACTTTC. It translates to CASSLSGGAGANVLTF. V usage is TRBV7-3 and J usage is TRBJ2-6, with D tentatively TRBD2 (6 bases). Germline V lookup: CDR1 SGHTA, CDR2 FQGTGA. The V end was cut by 2 bases, the J end by 2 bases, with 10 bases between. The length of the CDR3 is 16 residues.

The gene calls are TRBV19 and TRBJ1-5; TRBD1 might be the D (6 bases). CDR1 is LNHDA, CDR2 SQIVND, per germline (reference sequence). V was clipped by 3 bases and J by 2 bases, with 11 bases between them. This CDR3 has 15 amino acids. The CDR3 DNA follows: TGTGCCAGTAGTATTGGGGGCGGGGGCAATCAGCCCCAGCATTTT. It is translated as CASSIGGGGNQPQHF.

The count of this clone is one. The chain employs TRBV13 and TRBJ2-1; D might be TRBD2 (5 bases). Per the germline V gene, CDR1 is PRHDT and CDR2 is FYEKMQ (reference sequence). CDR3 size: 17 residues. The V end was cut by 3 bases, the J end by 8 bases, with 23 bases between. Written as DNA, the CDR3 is TGTGCCAGCAGCTTTACCGGGGTAGCGCCCGCAGTACATGAGCAGTTCTTC. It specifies CASSFTGVAPAVHEQFF.

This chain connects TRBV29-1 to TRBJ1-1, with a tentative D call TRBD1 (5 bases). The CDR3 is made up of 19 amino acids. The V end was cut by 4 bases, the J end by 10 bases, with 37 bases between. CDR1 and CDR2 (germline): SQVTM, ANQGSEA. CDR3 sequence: CSVALIPHSPQGAGDTAFF. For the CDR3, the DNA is TGCAGCGTTGCGTTAATTCCCCACTCACCCCAGGGAGCGGGCGATACAGCTTTCTTT.

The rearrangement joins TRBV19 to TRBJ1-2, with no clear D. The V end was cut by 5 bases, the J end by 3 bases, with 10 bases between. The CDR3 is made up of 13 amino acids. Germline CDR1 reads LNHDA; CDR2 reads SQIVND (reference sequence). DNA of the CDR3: TGTGCCAGTAGTCCACTCCGGGACTATGGCTACACCTTC. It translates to CASSPLRDYGYTF.

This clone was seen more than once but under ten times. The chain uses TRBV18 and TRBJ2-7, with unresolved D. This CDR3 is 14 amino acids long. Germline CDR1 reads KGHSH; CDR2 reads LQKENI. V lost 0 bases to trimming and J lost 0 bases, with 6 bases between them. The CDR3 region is CASSPPTISYEQYF. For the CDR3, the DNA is TGTGCCAGCTCACCACCGACAATCTCCTACGAGCAGTACTTC.

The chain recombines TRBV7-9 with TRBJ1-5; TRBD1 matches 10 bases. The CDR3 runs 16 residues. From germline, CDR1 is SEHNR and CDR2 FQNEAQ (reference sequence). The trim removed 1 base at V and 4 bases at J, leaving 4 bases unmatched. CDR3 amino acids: CASSLEGTGDNQPQHF. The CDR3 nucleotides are TGTGCCAGCAGCTTAGAGGGGACAGGGGATAATCAGCCCCAGCATTTT.

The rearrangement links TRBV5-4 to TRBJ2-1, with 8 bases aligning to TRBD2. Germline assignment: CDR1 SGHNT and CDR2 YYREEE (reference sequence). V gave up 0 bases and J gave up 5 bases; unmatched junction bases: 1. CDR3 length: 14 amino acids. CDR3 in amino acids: CASSLGAGDNEQFF. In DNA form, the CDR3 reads TGTGCCAGCAGCTTGGGAGCGGGAGACAATGAGCAGTTCTTC.

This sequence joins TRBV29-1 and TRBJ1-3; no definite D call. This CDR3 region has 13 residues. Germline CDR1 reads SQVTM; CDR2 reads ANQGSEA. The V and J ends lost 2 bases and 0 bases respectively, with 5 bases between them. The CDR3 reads CSVESFSGNTIYF. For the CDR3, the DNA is TGCAGCGTTGAAAGCTTCTCTGGAAACACCATATATTTT.

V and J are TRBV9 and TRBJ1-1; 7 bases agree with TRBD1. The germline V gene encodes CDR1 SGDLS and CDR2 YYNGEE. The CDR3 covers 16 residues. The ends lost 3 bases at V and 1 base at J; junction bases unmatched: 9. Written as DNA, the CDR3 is TGTGCCAGCAGCGCAGACAGACAGGGTAGGAACACTGAAGCTTTCTTT. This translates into CASSADRQGRNTEAFF.

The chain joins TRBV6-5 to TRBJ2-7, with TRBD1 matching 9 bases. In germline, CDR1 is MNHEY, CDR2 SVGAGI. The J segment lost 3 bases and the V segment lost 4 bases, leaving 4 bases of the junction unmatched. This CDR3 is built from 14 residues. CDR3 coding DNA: TGTGCCAGCAGTTCTGTGGACAGGGGCTACGAGCAGTACTTC. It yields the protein CASSSVDRGYEQYF.

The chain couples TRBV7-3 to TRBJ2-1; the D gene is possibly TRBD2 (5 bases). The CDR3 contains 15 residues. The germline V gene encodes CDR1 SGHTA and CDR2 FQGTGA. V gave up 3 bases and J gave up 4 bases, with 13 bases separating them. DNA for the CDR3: TGTGCCAGCAGCTTCCTAGCAGTCCCTTACAATGAGCAGTTCTTC. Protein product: CASSFLAVPYNEQFF.

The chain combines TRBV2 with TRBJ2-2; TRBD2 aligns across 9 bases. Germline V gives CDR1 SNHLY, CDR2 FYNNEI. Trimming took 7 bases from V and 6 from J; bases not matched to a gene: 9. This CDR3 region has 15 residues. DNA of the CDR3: TGTGCCAGCAACCCAAGCGGGAGGAAGGCCGGGGAGCTGTTTTTT. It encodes CASNPSGRKAGELFF.

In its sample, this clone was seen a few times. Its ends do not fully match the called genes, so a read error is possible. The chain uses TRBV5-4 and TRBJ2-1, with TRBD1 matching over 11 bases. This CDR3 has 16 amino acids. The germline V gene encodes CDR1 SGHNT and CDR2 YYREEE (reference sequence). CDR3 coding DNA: TGTGCCAGCAACTTGAGGGGACAGGGGGCCTACAATGAGCAGTTCTTC. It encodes CASNLRGQGAYNEQFF. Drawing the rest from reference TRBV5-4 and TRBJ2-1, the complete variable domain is ETGVTQSPTHLIKTRGQQVTLRCSSQSGHNTVSWYQQALGQGPQFIFQYYREEENGRGNFPPRFSGLQFPNYSSELNVNALELDDSALYLCASNLRGQGAYNEQFFGPGTRLTVL.

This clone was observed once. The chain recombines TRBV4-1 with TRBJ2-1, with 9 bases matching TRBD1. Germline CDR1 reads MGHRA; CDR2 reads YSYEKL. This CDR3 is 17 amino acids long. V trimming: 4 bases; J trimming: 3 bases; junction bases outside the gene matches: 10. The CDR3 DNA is TGCGCCAGCAGCCCCACACCCCGGGACAGGGACTACAATGAGCAGTTCTTC. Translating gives CASSPTPRDRDYNEQFF.

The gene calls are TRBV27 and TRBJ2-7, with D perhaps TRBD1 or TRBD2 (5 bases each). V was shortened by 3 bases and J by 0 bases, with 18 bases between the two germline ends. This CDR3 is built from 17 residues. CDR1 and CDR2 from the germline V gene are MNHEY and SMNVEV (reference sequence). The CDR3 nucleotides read TGTGCCAGCAGTTTGGCTGGGACCCCCAAGAGCTCCTACGAGCAGTACTTC. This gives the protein CASSLAGTPKSSYEQYF.

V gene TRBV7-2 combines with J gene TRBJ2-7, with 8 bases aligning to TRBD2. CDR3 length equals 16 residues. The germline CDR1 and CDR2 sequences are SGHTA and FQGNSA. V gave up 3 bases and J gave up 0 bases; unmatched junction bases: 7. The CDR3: CASSFGLARTSYEQYF. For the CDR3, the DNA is TGTGCCAGCAGCTTCGGACTAGCCAGGACCTCCTACGAGCAGTACTTC. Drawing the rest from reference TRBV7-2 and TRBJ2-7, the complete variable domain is GAGVSQSPSNKVTEKGKDVELRCDPISGHTALYWYRQSLGQGLEFLIYFQGNSAPDKSGLPSDRFSAERTGGSVSTLTIQRTQQEDSAVYLCASSFGLARTSYEQYFGPGTRLTVT.

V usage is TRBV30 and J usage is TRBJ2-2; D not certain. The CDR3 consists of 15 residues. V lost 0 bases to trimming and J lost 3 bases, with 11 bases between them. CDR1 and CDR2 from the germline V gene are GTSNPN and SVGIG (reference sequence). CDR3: CAWSVAGPHTGELFF. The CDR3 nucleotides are TGTGCCTGGAGTGTAGCCGGGCCCCACACCGGGGAGCTGTTTTTT. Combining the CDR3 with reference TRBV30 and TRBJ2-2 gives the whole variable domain SQTIHQWPATLVQPVGSPLSLECTVEGTSNPNLYWYRQAAGRGLQLLFYSVGIGQISSEVPQNLSASRPQDRQFILSSKKLLLSDSGFYLCAWSVAGPHTGELFFGEGSRLTVL.

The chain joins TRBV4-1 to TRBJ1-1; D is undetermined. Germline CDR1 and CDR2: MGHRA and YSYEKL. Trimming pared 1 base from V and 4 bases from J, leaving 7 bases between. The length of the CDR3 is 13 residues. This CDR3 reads CASSQVRATEAFF. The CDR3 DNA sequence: TGCGCCAGCAGCCAAGTTCGGGCCACTGAAGCTTTCTTT.

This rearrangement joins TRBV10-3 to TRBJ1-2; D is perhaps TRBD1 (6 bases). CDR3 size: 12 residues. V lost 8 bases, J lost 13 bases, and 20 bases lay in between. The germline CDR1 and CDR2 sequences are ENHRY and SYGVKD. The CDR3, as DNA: TGTGCCATCGGGAGGGGGGACTATGGCCCCACCTTC. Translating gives CAIGRGDYGPTF.

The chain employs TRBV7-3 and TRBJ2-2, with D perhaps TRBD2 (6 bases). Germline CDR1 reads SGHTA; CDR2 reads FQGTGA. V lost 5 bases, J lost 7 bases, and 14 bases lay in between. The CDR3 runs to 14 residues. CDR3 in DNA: TGTGCCAGCAGCCCCGGGAGAGCAAACGGGGAGCTGTTTTTT. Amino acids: CASSPGRANGELFF.

The CDR3 DNA sequence: TGTGCCACCAGCAGGGGGGACTCACAAGAGACCCAGTACTTC. As protein: CATSRGDSQETQYF. This chain joins TRBV15 and TRBJ2-5; tentatively, D is TRBD2 (6 bases). Trimming pared 3 bases from V and 2 bases from J, leaving 10 bases between. From germline, CDR1 is LNHNV and CDR2 YYDKDF (reference sequence). This CDR3 has 14 amino acids.

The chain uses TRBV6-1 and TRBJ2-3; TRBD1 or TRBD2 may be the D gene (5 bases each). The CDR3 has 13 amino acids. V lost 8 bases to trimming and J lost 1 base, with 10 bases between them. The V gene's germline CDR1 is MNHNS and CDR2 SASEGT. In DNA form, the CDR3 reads TGTGCCAGCTGGGACCCAGGCACAGATACGCAGTATTTT. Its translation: CASWDPGTDTQYF.

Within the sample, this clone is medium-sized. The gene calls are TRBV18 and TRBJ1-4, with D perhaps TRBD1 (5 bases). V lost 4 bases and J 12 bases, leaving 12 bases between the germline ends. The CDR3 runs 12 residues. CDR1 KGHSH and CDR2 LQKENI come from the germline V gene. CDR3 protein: CASSRPQGELFF. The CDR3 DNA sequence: TGTGCCAGCTCACGACCCCAGGGCGAACTGTTTTTT.